The clone carrying this TCR beta chain was seen repeatedly, ten times or more. The antigen remains unidentified. This specimen comes from a study of CD8 T cells in ankylosing spondylitis. Study-level findings and limits: A TCR beta motif of 8 or 9 highly homologous variants appeared characteristic of ankylosing spondylitis blood. Clones linked to disease were reported to show significant enrichment in matched ankylosing spondylitis synovial fluid.

The germline V gene has CDR1 SGHTS and CDR2 YDEGEE. The CDR3 runs to 15 residues. V lost 0 bases and J lost 2, with 11 bases in between. Each CDR3 protein gets one entry after TCRdb re-called the 5' RACE reads with MiXCR. The sample shows 300,000 to 400,000 distinct CDR3 sequences, about a fifth of them seen only once. The TCR sequence derives from a male donor with ankylosing spondylitis. What was sequenced was blood, either unsorted or a sorted T cell fraction (not recorded which). The chain employs TRBV5-8 and TRBJ1-2; D not resolved. The CDR3 sequence is CASSLVTFPNYGYTF. Written as DNA, the CDR3 is TGTGCCAGCAGCTTGGTTACATTTCCCAACTATGGCTACACCTTC. The variable domain in full, completed from reference TRBV5-8 and TRBJ1-2, reads EAGVTQSPTHLIKTRGQQATLRCSPISGHTSVYWYQQALGLGLQFLLWYDEGEERNRGNFPPRFSGRQFPNYSSELNVNALELEDSALYLCASSLVTFPNYGYTFGSGTRLTVV.